This T cell receptor beta chain stems from a study of Ad26.COV2.S vaccination and SARS-CoV-2 variants. Study findings and constraints: Vaccine and placebo recipients had similar non-spike TCR breadth.

Only a few counts were recorded for this clone. Its antigen is unknown. V lost 5 bases to trimming and J lost 3 bases, with 13 bases between them. Germline assignment: CDR1 GTSNPN and CDR2 SVGIG (reference sequence). This CDR3 is built from 14 residues. Treatment meaning: some 20 received Ad26.COV2.S at low or high dose, single or two shots; about 5 received placebo; per-sample allocation not given. Day 63 after the first vaccine or placebo injection was the time point for sampling. Generated by immunoSEQ multiplex PCR, the TCRdb table keeps only in-frame clones and is missing some. Here the sample spans some 340,000 clones, 85% being singletons.

V and J are TRBV30 and TRBJ2-2; D possibly corresponds to TRBD2 (6 bases). This TCR came from a person aged 18-65 years who received the Ad26.COV2.S COVID-19 vaccine or a placebo. Sequenced material: peripheral blood, taken in a trial of Ad26.COV2.S vaccine versus placebo. The chain's CDR3 is CAWRETLYTGELFF. DNA for the CDR3: TGTGCCTGGCGGGAGACTCTTTACACCGGGGAGCTGTTTTTT.